This T cell receptor beta chain was observed in a study of OX40 agonist ivuxolimab in advanced cancers. V shed 3 bases and J shed 3 bases, with 11 bases lying between them. This CDR3 is built from 15 residues. CDR1 and CDR2 (germline): KGHSH, LQKENI. Using immunoSEQ multiplex PCR, the repertoire was profiled, and TCRdb retains in-frame clones only, with some absent. This table holds 55,000 to 70,000 clones, about 88% found once. The origin of this receptor is an adult with an advanced solid tumor such as melanoma, head and neck, liver or kidney cancer. This chain uses TRBV18 with TRBJ1-4; D is undetermined. Specimen: CD4+ or CD8+ T cells sorted from blood, collected in a trial of the OX40 agonist ivuxolimab. DNA for the CDR3: TGTGCCAGCTCACCTGGGGTTACAGCTAATGAAAAACTGTTTTTT. This sequence encodes CASSPGVTANEKLFF.